The present T cell receptor beta chain was sequenced within a study of T-cell memory formation after mild COVID-19. About the study: Largely donor-specific TCR clusters were found.

This clonotype was counted between two and nine times. Antigen specificity is unknown. Study results and limitations: Clones shrinking from day 15 to 85 showed even CD4/CD8 mixes; later expanders tilted CD4+.

The CDR3 contains 14 residues. The J segment lost 3 bases and the V segment lost 6 bases, leaving 4 bases of the junction unmatched. Looked up from germline, CDR1 is MNHEY and CDR2 is SMNVEV (reference sequence). Constant-segment-primed 5'RACE gave TCR alpha and TCR beta cDNA libraries with sample barcodes and UMIs. TCRdb processed the 5' RACE reads anew with MiXCR; each CDR3 protein has one entry. Among about 84,000 distinct CDR3 sequences listed, approximately 14% were seen once. The sequence derives from an adult woman who had mild COVID-19 (a few samples of this study predate the infection). Cell type and time point are not known. Sequenced material: PBMCs or a T cell subset sorted from them (not recorded which). The rearrangement links TRBV27 to TRBJ2-2; 7 nucleotides align to TRBD1. The CDR3 loop is CASRWDSYTGELFF. CDR3 bases: TGTGCCAGCAGATGGGACAGTTACACCGGGGAGCTGTTTTTT.